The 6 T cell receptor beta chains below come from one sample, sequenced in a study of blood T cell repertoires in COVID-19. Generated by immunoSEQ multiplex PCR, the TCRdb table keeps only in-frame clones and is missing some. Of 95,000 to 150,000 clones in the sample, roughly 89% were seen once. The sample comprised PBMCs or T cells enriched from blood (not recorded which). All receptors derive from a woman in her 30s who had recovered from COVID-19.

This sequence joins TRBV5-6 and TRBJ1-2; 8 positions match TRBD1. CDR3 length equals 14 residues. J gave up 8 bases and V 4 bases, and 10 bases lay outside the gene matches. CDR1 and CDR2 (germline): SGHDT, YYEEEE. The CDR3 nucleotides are TGTGCCAGCAGCATAGGACAGGGAAATTCGGGCTACACCTTC. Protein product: CASSIGQGNSGYTF.

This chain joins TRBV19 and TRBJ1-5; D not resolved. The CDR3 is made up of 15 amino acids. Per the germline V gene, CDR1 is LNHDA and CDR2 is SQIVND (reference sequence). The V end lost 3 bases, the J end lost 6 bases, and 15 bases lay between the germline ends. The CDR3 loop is CASSMGAGIGQPQHF. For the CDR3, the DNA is TGTGCCAGTAGTATGGGCGCGGGGATCGGTCAGCCCCAGCATTTT.

CDR3 in amino acids: CASSTTGSFAYEQYF. The CDR3 nucleotides read TGTGCCAGCAGTACGACAGGGTCGTTTGCCTACGAGCAGTACTTC. V usage is TRBV2 and J usage is TRBJ2-7, with 7 bases identical to TRBD1. Trimming took 5 bases from V and 2 from J; bases not matched to a gene: 9. This CDR3 has 15 amino acids. CDR1 is SNHLY and CDR2 is FYNNEI in the germline V gene.

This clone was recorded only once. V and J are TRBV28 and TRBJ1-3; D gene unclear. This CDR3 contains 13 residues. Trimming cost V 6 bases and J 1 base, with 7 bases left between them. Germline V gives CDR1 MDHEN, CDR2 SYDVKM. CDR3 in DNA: TGTGCCAGCAGAACAGCTTCTGGAAACACCATATATTTT. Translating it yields CASRTASGNTIYF.

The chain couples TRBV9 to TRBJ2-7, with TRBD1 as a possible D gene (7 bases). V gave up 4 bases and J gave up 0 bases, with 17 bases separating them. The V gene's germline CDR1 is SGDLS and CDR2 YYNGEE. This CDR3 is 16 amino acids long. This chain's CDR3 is CASSPGGGLSSYEQYF. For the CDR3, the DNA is TGTGCCAGCAGCCCAGGGGGAGGCCTCAGCTCCTACGAGCAGTACTTC.

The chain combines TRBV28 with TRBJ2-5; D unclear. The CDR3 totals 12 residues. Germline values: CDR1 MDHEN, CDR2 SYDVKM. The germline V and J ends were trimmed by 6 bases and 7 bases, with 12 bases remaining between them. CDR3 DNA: TGTGCCAGCAGCCCAACTGCTGGGACCCAGTACTTC. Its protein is CASSPTAGTQYF.